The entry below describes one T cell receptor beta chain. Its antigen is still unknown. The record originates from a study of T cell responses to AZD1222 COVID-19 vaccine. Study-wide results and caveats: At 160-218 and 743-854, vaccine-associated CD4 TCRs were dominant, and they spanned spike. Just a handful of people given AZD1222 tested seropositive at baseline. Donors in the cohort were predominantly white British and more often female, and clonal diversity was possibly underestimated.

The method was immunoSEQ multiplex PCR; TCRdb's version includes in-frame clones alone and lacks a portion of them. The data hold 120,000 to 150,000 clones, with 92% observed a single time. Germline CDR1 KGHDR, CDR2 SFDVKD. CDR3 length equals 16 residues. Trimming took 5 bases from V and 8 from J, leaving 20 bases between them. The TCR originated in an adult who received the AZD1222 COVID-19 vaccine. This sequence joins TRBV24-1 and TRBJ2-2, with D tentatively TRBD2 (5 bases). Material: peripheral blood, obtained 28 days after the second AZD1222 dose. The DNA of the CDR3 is TGTGCCACCAGTGTAAGCGGTGGACTCGCCTCTGGGGAGCTGTTTTTT. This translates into CATSVSGGLASGELFF.